This T cell receptor (beta chain) stems from a study of CD8+ T cells in alopecia areata. Study-level background: Disease severity was quantified as SALT score of affected scalp area. General study results and limits: Researchers report lesional scalp, most notably alopecia totalis/universalis, outstripped normal scalp in clonality. In scalp, tofacitinib significantly decreased clonality and expanded CD8+ clones among the top 100. Sequencing of scalp tissue also captures the resident alphabeta T cells of normal skin.

Once RNA had been extracted, it was reverse transcribed into cDNA to act as the sequencing template. Generated by immunoSEQ multiplex PCR, the TCRdb table keeps only in-frame clones and is missing some. Of 170,000 or so clones detected, 53% appear once; the ten largest clones hold 9.5% to 14%. The CDR3 covers 16 residues. Trimming cost V 3 bases and J 5 bases, with 17 bases left between them. Germline CDR1 is LNHDA and CDR2 is SQIVND (reference sequence). Documented treatment: oral pan-JAK inhibitor, 5-10 mg twice daily. This clone was counted a single time. Antigen unknown. The source is a human donor with alopecia areata. The J gene is TRBJ1-5, the V gene TRBV19; D unclear. Sequenced material: CD8+ T cells sorted from blood, taken at week 24, from a patient treated with tofacitinib. The chain's CDR3 is CASSMGSSSPYQPQHF. DNA for the CDR3: TGTGCCAGTAGTATGGGGTCCTCAAGCCCCTATCAGCCCCAGCATTTT.